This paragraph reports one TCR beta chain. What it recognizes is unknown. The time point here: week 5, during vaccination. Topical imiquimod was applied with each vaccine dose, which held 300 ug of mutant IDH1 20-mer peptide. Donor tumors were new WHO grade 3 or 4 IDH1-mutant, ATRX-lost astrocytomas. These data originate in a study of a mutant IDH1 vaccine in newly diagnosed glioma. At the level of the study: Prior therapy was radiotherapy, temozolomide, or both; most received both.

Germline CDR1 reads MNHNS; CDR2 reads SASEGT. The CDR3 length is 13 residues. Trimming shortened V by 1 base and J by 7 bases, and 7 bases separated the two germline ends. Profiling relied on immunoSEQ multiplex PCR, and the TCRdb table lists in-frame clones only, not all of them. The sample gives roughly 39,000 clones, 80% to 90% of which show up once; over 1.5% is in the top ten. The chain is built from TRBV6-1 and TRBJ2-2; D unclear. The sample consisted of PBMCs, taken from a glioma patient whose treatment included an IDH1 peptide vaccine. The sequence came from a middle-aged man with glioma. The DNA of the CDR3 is TGTGCCAGCAGTGAAGGTTTGGTCGGGGAGCTGTTTTTT. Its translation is CASSEGLVGELFF.